The 6 T cell receptor beta chains below all came from one sample that was sequenced in a study of PD-L1 blockade in urothelial cancer. Time point meaning: peripheral blood 6 weeks after treatment start. Method: immunoSEQ multiplex PCR; TCRdb's copy keeps in-frame clones and lacks some. The sample includes over 100,000 clones, 85% to 95% of them seen just once. The source material was PBMCs, sampled around atezolizumab (anti-PD-L1) treatment. All receptors come from a man aged 55 to 69 with urothelial cancer.

The chain has TRBV4-2 and TRBJ1-1, with 7 nucleotides matching TRBD1. J was trimmed by 10 bases and V by 0 bases; bases with no gene match: 5. The CDR3 has 13 amino acids. CDR1 is LGHNA, CDR2 YNFKEQ, per germline. Written as DNA, the CDR3 is TGTGCCAGCAGCCAAGATGGGGACAGTTCAGCTTTCTTT. It translates to CASSQDGDSSAFF.

The chain links TRBV7-2 to TRBJ1-1; D call uncertain. The CDR3 is 15 amino acids. Trimming stripped 3 bases from V and 3 bases from J, with 14 bases between. The germline gives CDR1 SGHTA, CDR2 FQGNSA. The CDR3 sequence: CASSFDSGMYTEAFF. Written as DNA, the CDR3 is TGTGCCAGCAGCTTTGATTCGGGTATGTACACTGAAGCTTTCTTT.

This rearrangement joins TRBV7-2 to TRBJ2-7, with 7 positions matching TRBD1. This CDR3 contains 14 residues. Losses at the gene ends were 1 base for V and 3 bases for J; bases not matched to a gene: 3. Germline V gene data show CDR1 as SGHTA and CDR2 as FQGNSA. The CDR3 region is CASSLVPGGYEQYF. The CDR3 DNA reads TGTGCCAGCAGCTTAGTCCCAGGGGGCTACGAGCAGTACTTC.

This clone was counted once. V gene TRBV5-1 combines with J gene TRBJ1-5, with D possibly TRBD1 on 5 matching bases. The CDR3 covers 15 residues. V lost 1 base and J 0 bases, leaving 8 bases between the germline ends. Germline V lookup: CDR1 SGHRS, CDR2 YFSETQ. The CDR3 DNA reads TGCGCCAGCAGCTTGCGGGGGGATAGCAATCAGCCCCAGCATTTT. Its protein product is CASSLRGDSNQPQHF.

The rearrangement uses TRBV7-6 and TRBJ2-1; 10 nucleotides agree with TRBD1. This CDR3 contains 16 residues. The V segment lost 1 base and the J segment 7 bases; nucleotides outside the gene matches: 7. CDR1 and CDR2 from the germline V gene are SGHVS and FNYEAQ. DNA of the CDR3: TGTGCCAGCAGCTTAGGGACAGGGGGTGTGTTGAATGAGCAGTTCTTC. Translated, it gives CASSLGTGGVLNEQFF.

The genes are TRBV7-8 and TRBJ1-4; D might be TRBD1 (6 bases). CDR1 is SGHVS, CDR2 FQNEAQ, per germline. The CDR3 contains 13 residues. V was shortened by 4 bases and J by 3 bases, with 6 bases between the two germline ends. CDR3 protein: CASSSGANEKLFF. The CDR3 DNA is TGTGCCAGCAGCTCAGGGGCTAATGAAAAACTGTTTTTT. The variable domain in full, completed from reference TRBV7-8 and TRBJ1-4, reads GAGVSQSPRYKVAKRGQDVALRCDPISGHVSLFWYQQALGQGPEFLTYFQNEAQLDKSGLPSDRFFAERPEGSVSTLKIQRTQQEDSAVYLCASSSGANEKLFFGSGTQLSVL.